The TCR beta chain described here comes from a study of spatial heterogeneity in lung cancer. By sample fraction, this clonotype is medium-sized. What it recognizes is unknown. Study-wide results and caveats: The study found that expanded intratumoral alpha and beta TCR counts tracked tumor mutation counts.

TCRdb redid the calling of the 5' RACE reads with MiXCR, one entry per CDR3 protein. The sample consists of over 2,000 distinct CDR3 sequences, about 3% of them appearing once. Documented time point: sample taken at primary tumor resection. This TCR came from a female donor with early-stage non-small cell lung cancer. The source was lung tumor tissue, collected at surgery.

CDR3 region: CASSLFGRANYGYTF. The CDR3 nucleotides are TGTGCCAGCAGCTTATTCGGCAGGGCTAACTATGGCTACACCTTC. The V and J genes are TRBV7-2 and TRBJ1-2, with D tentatively TRBD1 (5 bases). The CDR3 sequence is 15 residues long. The germline CDR1 and CDR2 sequences are SGHTA and FQGNSA. The V gene lost 2 bases and the J gene lost 0 bases, with 10 bases spanning the gap.